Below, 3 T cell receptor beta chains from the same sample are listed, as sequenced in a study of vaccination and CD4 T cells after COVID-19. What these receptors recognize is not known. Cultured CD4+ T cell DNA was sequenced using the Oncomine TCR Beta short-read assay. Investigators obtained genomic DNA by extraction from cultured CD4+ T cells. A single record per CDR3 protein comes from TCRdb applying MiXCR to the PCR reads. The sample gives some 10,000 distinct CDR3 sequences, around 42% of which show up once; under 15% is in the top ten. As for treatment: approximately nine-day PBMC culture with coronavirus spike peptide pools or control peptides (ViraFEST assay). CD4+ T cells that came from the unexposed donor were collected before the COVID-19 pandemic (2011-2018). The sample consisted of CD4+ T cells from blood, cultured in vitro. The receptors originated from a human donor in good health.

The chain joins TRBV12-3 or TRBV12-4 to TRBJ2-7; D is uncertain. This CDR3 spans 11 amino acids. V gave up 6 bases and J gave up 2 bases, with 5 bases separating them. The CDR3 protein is CASSSTYEQYF. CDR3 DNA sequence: TGTGCCAGCAGCTCCACCTACGAGCAGTACTTC.

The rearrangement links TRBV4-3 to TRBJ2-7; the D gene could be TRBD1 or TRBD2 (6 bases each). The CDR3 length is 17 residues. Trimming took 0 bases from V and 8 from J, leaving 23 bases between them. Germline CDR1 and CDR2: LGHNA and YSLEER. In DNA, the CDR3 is TGCGCCAGCAGCCAAGATCTGGCAGGAGGAGGGGGTCCGCAGCAGTACTTC. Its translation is CASSQDLAGGGGPQQYF.

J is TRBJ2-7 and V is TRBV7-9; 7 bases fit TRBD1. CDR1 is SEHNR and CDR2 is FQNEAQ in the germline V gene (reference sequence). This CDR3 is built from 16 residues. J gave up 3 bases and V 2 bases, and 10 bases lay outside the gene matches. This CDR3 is CASSLRPIGTVYEQYF. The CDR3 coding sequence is TGTGCCAGCAGCTTAAGGCCGATCGGGACAGTCTACGAGCAGTACTTC.